One and the same sample provided the 8 T cell receptor beta chains below, sequenced in a study of blood T cell repertoires in COVID-19. Sequencing used immunoSEQ multiplex PCR; TCRdb keeps in-frame clones, though not all of them. Of some 190,000 clones listed, about 86% are singletons. The sequencing sample was made of PBMCs or T cells enriched from blood (not recorded which). Receptor source: a middle-aged woman in a cohort exposed to, infected with or recovered from COVID-19 (not recorded which).

The rearrangement joins TRBV5-6 to TRBJ1-2, with D unclear. This CDR3 is built from 15 residues. Per the germline V gene, CDR1 is SGHDT and CDR2 is YYEEEE. Trimming cost V 0 bases and J 5 bases, with 14 bases left between them. CDR3: CASSLGARVSYGYTF. CDR3 nucleotide sequence: TGTGCCAGCAGCTTGGGGGCCCGCGTGTCGTATGGCTACACCTTC.

The chain is built from TRBV7-6 and TRBJ2-5; 7 bases agree with TRBD1. Germline V gene lookup returns CDR1 SGHVS and CDR2 FNYEAQ. The CDR3 consists of 15 residues. V lost 4 bases to trimming and J lost 3 bases; unmatched junction nucleotides: 8. CDR3 region: CASSSDIGTEETQYF. CDR3 DNA sequence: TGTGCCAGCAGCTCCGATATAGGGACAGAAGAGACCCAGTACTTC.

This rearrangement joins TRBV11-2 to TRBJ1-4; D uncertain. Germline values: CDR1 SGHAT, CDR2 FQNNGV. Trimming cost V 3 bases and J 10 bases, with 12 bases left between them. The CDR3 covers 13 residues. This CDR3 reads CASSLPAAAKLFF. Here the CDR3 DNA reads TGTGCCAGCAGCTTGCCAGCGGCAGCAAAACTGTTTTTT.

The CDR3 DNA sequence: TGTGCCAGCAGCTTAGGATCGGGGAATTACCAAGAGACCCAGTACTTC. Translated, it gives CASSLGSGNYQETQYF. This chain joins TRBV5-6 and TRBJ2-5; tentatively, D is TRBD2 (5 bases). Trimming took off 2 bases at V and 0 bases at J, with 14 bases between the two ends. This CDR3 is 16 amino acids long. Germline V gene sequence: CDR1 SGHDT, CDR2 YYEEEE.

The chain uses TRBV15 and TRBJ2-1; D call uncertain. V was cut by 5 bases and J by 2 bases, with 7 bases left in between. The germline CDR1 and CDR2 sequences are LNHNV and YYDKDF (reference sequence). The CDR3 runs to 13 residues. The CDR3: CATSRATYNEQFF. The CDR3 DNA follows: TGTGCCACCAGCCGTGCGACCTACAATGAGCAGTTCTTC.

This clone was detected only a few times. The V and J genes are TRBV6-4 and TRBJ2-3, with 10 bases lining up with TRBD2. Per the germline V gene, CDR1 is MRHNA and CDR2 is SNTAGT. The V gene end was trimmed by 4 bases and the J gene end by 4 bases; junction bases not matched to a gene: 8. This CDR3 has 16 residues. The CDR3 DNA reads TGTGCCAGCAGTGTGTCGGCTAGCGGGAGCCCAGATACGCAGTATTTT. It specifies CASSVSASGSPDTQYF.

The chain has TRBV14 and TRBJ2-1; 8 bases map to TRBD2. Per germline, CDR1 SGHDN and CDR2 FVKESK. The CDR3 length is 18 residues. Losses at the gene ends were 1 base for V and 2 bases for J; bases not matched to a gene: 10. The CDR3 DNA is TGTGCCAGCAGCCAAGTATATGCCAGCGGGAGAACCTACAATGAGCAGTTCTTC. Translating it yields CASSQVYASGRTYNEQFF.

The gene calls are TRBV29-1 and TRBJ1-1; maybe TRBD1 (5 bases). This CDR3 spans 10 amino acids. The V end was cut by 3 bases, the J end by 11 bases, with 10 bases between. Germline V gene lookup returns CDR1 SQVTM and CDR2 ANQGSEA. CDR3 in amino acids: CSVDGGLAFF. CDR3 bases: TGCAGCGTTGACGGGGGGTTGGCTTTCTTT. Complete variable domain (other parts from reference TRBV29-1 and TRBJ1-1): SAVISQKPSRDICQRGTSLTIQCQVDSQVTMMFWYRQQPGQSLTLIATANQGSEATYESGFVIDKFPISRPNLTFSTLTVSNMSPEDSSIYLCSVDGGLAFFGQGTRLTVV.